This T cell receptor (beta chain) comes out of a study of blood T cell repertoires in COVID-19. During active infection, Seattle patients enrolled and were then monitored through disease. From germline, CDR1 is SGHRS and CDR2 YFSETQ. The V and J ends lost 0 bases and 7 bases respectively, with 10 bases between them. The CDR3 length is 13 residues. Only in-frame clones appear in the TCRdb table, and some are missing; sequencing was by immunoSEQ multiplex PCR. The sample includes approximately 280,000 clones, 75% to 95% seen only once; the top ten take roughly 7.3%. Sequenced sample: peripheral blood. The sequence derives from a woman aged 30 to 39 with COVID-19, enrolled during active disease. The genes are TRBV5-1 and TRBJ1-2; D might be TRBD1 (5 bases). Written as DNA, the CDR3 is TGCGCCAGCAGCTTGGCGGGGGGTAGTGGCTACACCTTC. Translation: CASSLAGGSGYTF.